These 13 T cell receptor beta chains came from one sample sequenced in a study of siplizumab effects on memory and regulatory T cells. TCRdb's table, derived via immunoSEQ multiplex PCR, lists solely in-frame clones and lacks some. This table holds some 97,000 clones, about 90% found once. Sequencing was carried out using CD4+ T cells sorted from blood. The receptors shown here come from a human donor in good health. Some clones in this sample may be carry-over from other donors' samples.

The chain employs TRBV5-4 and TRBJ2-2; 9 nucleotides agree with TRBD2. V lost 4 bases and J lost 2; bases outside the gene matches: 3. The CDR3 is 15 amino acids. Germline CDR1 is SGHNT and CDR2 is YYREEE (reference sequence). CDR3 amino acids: CASSGAGGNTGELFF. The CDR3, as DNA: TGTGCCAGCAGCGGAGCGGGAGGCAACACCGGGGAGCTGTTTTTT.

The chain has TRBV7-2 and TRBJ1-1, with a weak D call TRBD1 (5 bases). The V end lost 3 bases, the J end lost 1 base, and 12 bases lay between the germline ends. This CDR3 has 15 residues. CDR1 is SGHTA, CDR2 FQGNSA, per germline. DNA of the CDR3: TGTGCCAGCAGCTTCTTCGGGGGTAGGAACACTGAAGCTTTCTTT. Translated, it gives CASSFFGGRNTEAFF.

The CDR3 loop reads CASSPKRDSSINYGYTF. The CDR3 DNA is TGTGCCAGTAGTCCAAAAAGGGACAGCTCCATTAACTATGGCTACACCTTC. The J gene is TRBJ1-2, the V gene TRBV19, with 7 positions matching TRBD1. The CDR3 runs 17 residues. Per germline, CDR1 LNHDA and CDR2 SQIVND (reference sequence). V lost 5 bases to trimming and J lost 1 base; unmatched junction nucleotides: 13.

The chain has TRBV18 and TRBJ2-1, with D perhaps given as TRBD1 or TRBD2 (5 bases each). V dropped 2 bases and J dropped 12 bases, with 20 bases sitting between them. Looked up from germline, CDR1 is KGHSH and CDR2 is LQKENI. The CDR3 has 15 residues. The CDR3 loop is CASSPVVEGAEGQFF. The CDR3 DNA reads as TGTGCCAGCTCACCAGTGGTTGAAGGGGCCGAGGGGCAGTTCTTC.

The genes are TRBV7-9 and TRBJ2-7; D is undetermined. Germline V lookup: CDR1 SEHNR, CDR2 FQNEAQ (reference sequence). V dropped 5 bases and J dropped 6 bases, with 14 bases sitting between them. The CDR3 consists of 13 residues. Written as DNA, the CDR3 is TGTGCCAGCAGCCGCAACTCTGTCTTCGAGCAGTACTTC. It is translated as CASSRNSVFEQYF. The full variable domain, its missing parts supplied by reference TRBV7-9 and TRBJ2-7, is DTGVSQNPRHKITKRGQNVTFRCDPISEHNRLYWYRQTLGQGPEFLTYFQNEAQLEKSRLLSDRFSAERPKGSFSTLEIQRTEQGDSAMYLCASSRNSVFEQYFGPGTRLTVT.

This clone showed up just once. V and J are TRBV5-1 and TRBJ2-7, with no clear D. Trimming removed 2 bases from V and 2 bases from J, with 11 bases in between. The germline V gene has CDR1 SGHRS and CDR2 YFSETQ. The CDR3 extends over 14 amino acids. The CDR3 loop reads CASSLRPAAYEQYF. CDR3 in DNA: TGCGCCAGCAGCTTACGACCGGCGGCCTACGAGCAGTACTTC.

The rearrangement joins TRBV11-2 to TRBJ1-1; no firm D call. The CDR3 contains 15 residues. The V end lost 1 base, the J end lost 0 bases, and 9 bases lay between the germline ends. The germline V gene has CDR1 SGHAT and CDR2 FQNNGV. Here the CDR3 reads CASSLGNALNTEAFF. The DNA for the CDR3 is TGTGCCAGCAGCTTAGGTAACGCGCTGAACACTGAAGCTTTCTTT.

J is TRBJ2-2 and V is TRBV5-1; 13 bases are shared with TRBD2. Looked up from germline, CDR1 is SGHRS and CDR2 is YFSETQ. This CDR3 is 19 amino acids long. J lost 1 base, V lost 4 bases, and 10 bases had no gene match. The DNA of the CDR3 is TGCGCCAGCAGCAGAGGACTAGCGGGAGTCGTTGAGAACACCGGGGAGCTGTTTTTT. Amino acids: CASSRGLAGVVENTGELFF.

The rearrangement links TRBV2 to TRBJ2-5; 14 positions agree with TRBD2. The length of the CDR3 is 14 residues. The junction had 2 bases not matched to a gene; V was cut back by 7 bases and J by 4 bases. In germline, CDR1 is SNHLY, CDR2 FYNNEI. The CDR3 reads CASMTSGRGETQYF. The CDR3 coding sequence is TGTGCCAGCATGACTAGCGGGAGGGGAGAGACCCAGTACTTC. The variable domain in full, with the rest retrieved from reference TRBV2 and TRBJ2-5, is EPEVTQTPSHQVTQMGQEVILRCVPISNHLYFYWYRQILGQKVEFLVSFYNNEISEKSEIFDDQFSVERPDGSNFTLKIRSTKLEDSAMYFCASMTSGRGETQYFGPGTRLLVL.

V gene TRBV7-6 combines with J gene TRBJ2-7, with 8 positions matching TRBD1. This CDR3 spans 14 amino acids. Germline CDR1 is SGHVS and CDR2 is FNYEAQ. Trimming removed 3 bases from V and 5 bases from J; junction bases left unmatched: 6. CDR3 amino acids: CASSFGQGSNEQYF. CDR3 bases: TGTGCCAGCAGCTTCGGACAGGGTTCAAACGAGCAGTACTTC.

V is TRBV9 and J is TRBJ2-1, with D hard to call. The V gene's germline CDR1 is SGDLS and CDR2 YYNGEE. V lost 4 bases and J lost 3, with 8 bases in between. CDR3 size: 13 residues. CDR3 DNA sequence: TGTGCCAGCAGCCCGAGAAACTACAATGAGCAGTTCTTC. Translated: CASSPRNYNEQFF.

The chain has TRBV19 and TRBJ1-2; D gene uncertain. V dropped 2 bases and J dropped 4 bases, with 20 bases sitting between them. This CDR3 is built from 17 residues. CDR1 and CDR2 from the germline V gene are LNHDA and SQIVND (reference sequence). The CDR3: CASSIKGHTQASYGYTF. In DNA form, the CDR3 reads TGTGCCAGTAGTATAAAAGGGCACACCCAAGCGAGCTATGGCTACACCTTC.

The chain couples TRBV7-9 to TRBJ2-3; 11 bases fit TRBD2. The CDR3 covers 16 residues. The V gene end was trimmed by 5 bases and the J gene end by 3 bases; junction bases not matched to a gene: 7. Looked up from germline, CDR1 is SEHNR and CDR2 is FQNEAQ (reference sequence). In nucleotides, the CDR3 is TGTGCCAGCAGCCCTGTTAGCGGGGGGGGGACAGATACGCAGTATTTT. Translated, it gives CASSPVSGGGTDTQYF.